This T cell receptor beta chain was observed in a study of blood T cell repertoires in COVID-19. Study-level background: T cells, B-cell-depleted T cells, or PBMCs supplied cDNA or gDNA.

Per the original methods: Amplification with reference gene primers provided the estimates of nucleated cell counts. Using immunoSEQ multiplex PCR, the repertoire was profiled, and TCRdb retains in-frame clones only, with some absent. Clone size and the V and J calls come from that table; the DNA yielded D and trimming. The table shows under 110,000 clones, with around 87% occurring only once. Looked up from germline, CDR1 is MDHEN and CDR2 is SYDVKM. V was pared by 7 bases and J by 5 bases, with 17 bases between. There are 15 residues in the CDR3. The chain carries TRBV28 and TRBJ1-4; the D gene is possibly TRBD1 (5 bases). The sequenced material came from peripheral blood. The sequence was collected from a woman aged 25 to 39 with acute or convalescent COVID-19. In nucleotides, the CDR3 is TGTGCCAGCACGGCCGGGGGTGCAGGAAATGAAAAACTGTTTTTT. Its translation is CASTAGGAGNEKLFF.